The clone carrying this T cell receptor beta chain was picked up a small number of times. The antigen is not known. From 5'RACE with constant-segment primers came TCR alpha and TCR beta cDNA libraries that carried sample barcodes and UMIs. From the 5' RACE reads, TCRdb called clonotypes with MiXCR, one entry per CDR3 protein. Among more than 250,000 distinct CDR3 sequences listed, more than 15% were seen once. These data are taken from a study of T-cell memory formation after mild COVID-19. About the study: The study found TCR clusters largely donor specific. Notes on the study in general: Clones shrinking between day 15 and 85 showed a balanced CD4/CD8 split, and those that grew later tilted toward CD4+.

The CDR3 covers 13 residues. In germline, CDR1 is SGHTA, CDR2 FQGNSA. Trimming stripped 6 bases from V and 5 bases from J, with 13 bases between. The source of this sequence is a man between 18 and 29 years old who had mild COVID-19 (a few samples of this study predate the infection). Cell type and time point are not known. This chain uses TRBV7-2 with TRBJ2-5; D call uncertain. Specimen: PBMCs or a T cell subset sorted from them (not recorded which). CDR3 nucleotide sequence: TGTGCCAGCAGTCGAGCCGCTGTTGAGACCCAGTACTTC. This gives the protein CASSRAAVETQYF.